A single sample gave rise to the 9 T cell receptor beta chains below, sequenced in a study of T cell clonality in common variable immunodeficiency. Profiled with immunoSEQ multiplex PCR; TCRdb holds only in-frame clones, not every one. The repertoire consists of about 52,000 clones, none detected only once. The sequencing sample was made of peripheral blood mononuclear cells. Receptors were obtained from a person between 18 and 75 years old in good health.

This clone showed up many times. The DNA ends 3 residues before the CDR3 does, and the rest of the CDR3 is filled in from the germline J gene. The gene calls are TRBV6-4 and TRBJ1-2; the match to TRBD1 covers 7 bases. Germline loops: CDR1 MRHNA, CDR2 SNTAGT. The CDR3 covers 16 residues. CDR3 region: CASSDSGKGGRGGYTF. CDR3 DNA (partial): TGTGCCAGCAGTGACTCGGGGAAAGGGGGCCGAGGAGGC.

This clone was observed at least ten times. The read ends 3 residues before the CDR3 terminus; that terminus is restored from the germline J gene. The rearrangement links TRBV7-2 to TRBJ2-2, with 7 bases fitting TRBD1. The V gene's germline CDR1 is SGHTA and CDR2 FQGNSA. The CDR3 is 14 residues long. V lost 6 bases to trimming and J lost 1 base; unmatched junction nucleotides: 2. CDR3 in amino acids: CASSRQGNTGELFF. The CDR3 bases that were read are TGTGCCAGCAGTCGACAGGGGAACACCGGGGAG.

Ten or more counts support this clone. The read gets to within 3 residues of the CDR3 end, and the germline J gene fills in the rest. The rearrangement links TRBV19 to TRBJ2-7; TRBD2 agrees at 12 bases. V shed 5 bases and J 2 bases; nucleotides not matched to a gene: 4. Germline-derived CDR1 and CDR2 are LNHDA and SQIVND (reference sequence). This CDR3 contains 15 residues. The part of the CDR3 DNA that was read is TGTGCCAGTAGTGTACTAGCGGGAGGTGCCTACGAG. It encodes CASSVLAGGAYE. The CDR3, in full, reads CASSVLAGGAYEQYF.

This clone was seen many times. The read is 3 residues too short to cover the CDR3 end, so that end is filled in from the germline J gene. This chain uses TRBV7-3 with TRBJ2-1, with 9 bases lining up with TRBD1. Trimming took 7 bases from V and 4 from J; bases not matched to a gene: 11. The CDR3 is made up of 16 amino acids. Germline CDR1 is SGHTA and CDR2 is FQGTGA. The CDR3 bases that were read are TGTGCCAGCACCCCAACAGGGGGCTCATCATACAATGAG. Its protein is CASTPTGGSSYNE. The CDR3 in full is CASTPTGGSSYNEQFF.

This clone has a count of ten or more. The DNA ends 3 residues before the CDR3 does, and the rest of the CDR3 is filled in from the germline J gene. The V call is TRBV19, the J call TRBJ1-4; D perhaps matches TRBD1 (5 bases). The CDR3 totals 14 residues. V was clipped by 3 bases and J by 8 bases, with 13 bases between them. Per germline, CDR1 LNHDA and CDR2 SQIVND (reference sequence). Partial CDR3 DNA: TGTGCCAGTAGTATGTTGGGGGGACTGGAAAAA. It codes for CASSMLGGLEK. The CDR3 in full is CASSMLGGLEKLFF.

This clone has ten or more counts. The CDR3 goes on 3 residues after the read ends, and that part is filled in from the germline J gene. This rearrangement joins TRBV19 to TRBJ2-7; 9 bases match TRBD1. In germline, CDR1 is LNHDA, CDR2 SQIVND (reference sequence). The CDR3 has 13 residues. The junction had 9 bases not matched to a gene; V was cut back by 9 bases and J by 6 bases. Partial CDR3 DNA: TGTGCCAGCGCAACAGGGGGCCAAGCCGAG. It codes for CASATGGQAE. The CDR3 reads in full as CASATGGQAEQYF.

This clone was picked up many times. The sequenced fragment ends 3 residues before the CDR3 boundary, so the rest is inferred from the germline J gene. This chain links TRBV19 with TRBJ1-4, with D possibly TRBD1 on 6 matching bases. The CDR3 totals 14 residues. Germline V lookup: CDR1 LNHDA, CDR2 SQIVND (reference sequence). Trimming shortened V by 7 bases and J by 6 bases, and 15 bases separated the two germline ends. Here the CDR3 reads CASTLGGMDEKLFF. The part of the CDR3 DNA that was read is TGTGCCAGTACCCTAGGGGGAATGGATGAAAAA. Filled out from reference TRBV19 and TRBJ1-4, the complete variable domain reads DGGITQSPKYLFRKEGQNVTLSCEQNLNHDAMYWYRQDPGQGLRLIYYSQIVNDFQKGDIAEGYSVSREKKESFPLTVTSAQKNPTAFYLCASTLGGMDEKLFFGSGTQLSVL.

This clone was counted many times. The read gets to within 3 residues of the CDR3 end, and the germline J gene fills in the rest. V is TRBV2 and J is TRBJ1-2; 8 nucleotides agree with TRBD1. The germline gives CDR1 SNHLY, CDR2 FYNNEI. The CDR3 loop spans 14 amino acids. The DNA read from the CDR3 is TGTGCCAGCAGTGAAGTAGGACAGGGCAAAGGC. Amino acid sequence: CASSEVGQGKG. The whole CDR3 region reads CASSEVGQGKGYTF. The entire variable domain, with the rest obtained from reference TRBV2 and TRBJ1-2, is as follows: EPEVTQTPSHQVTQMGQEVILRCVPISNHLYFYWYRQILGQKVEFLVSFYNNEISEKSEIFDDQFSVERPDGSNFTLKIRSTKLEDSAMYFCASSEVGQGKGYTFGSGTRLTVV.

This clone was observed at least ten times. From the germline J gene comes the end of the CDR3, since the read stops 3 residues before it. V gene TRBV4-1 combines with J gene TRBJ2-7, with a weak D call TRBD2 (6 bases). The CDR3 totals 16 residues. Trimming took 3 bases from V and 2 from J, leaving 17 bases between them. Germline assignment: CDR1 MGHRA and CDR2 YSYEKL. The sequenced part of the CDR3 DNA is TGCGCCAGCAGCCATCAGGGCCTAGCGTCGACCTACGAG. As protein: CASSHQGLASTYE. The whole CDR3 sequence is CASSHQGLASTYEQYF.